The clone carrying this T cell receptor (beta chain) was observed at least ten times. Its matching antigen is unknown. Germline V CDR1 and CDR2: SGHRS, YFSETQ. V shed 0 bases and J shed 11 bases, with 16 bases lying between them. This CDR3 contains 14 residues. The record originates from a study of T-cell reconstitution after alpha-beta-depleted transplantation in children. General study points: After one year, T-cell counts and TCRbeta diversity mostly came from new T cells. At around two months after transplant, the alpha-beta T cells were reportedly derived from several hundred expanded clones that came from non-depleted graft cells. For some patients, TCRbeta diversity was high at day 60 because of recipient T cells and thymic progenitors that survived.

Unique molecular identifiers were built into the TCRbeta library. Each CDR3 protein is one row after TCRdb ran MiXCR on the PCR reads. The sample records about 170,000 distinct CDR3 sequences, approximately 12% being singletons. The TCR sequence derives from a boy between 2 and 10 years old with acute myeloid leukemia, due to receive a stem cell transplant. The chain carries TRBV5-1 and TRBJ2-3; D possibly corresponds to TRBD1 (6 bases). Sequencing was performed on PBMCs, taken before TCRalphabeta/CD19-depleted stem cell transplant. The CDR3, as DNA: TGCGCCAGCAGCTTGGAGGCGCCCCAGGGGAAGCAGTATTTT. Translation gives CASSLEAPQGKQYF.